This TCR beta chain was captured in a study of blood T cell repertoires in COVID-19. The wider study: Samples came from the United States, Italy and Spain, spanning acute and convalescent COVID-19. Sample material is recorded as cDNA or gDNA derived from T cells, B-cell-depleted T cells, or PBMCs.

This table comes from immunoSEQ multiplex PCR, and its TCRdb copy is limited to in-frame clones, with some not included. The repertoire consists of about 300,000 clones, with over 75% occurring once and the leading ten covering about 4%. Which cohort a participant joined came from the clinical history participants gave. The sequence derives from a young man who had recovered from COVID-19. Sequenced: PBMCs or T cells enriched from blood (not recorded which).

The CDR3 sequence is CASGSYRGPYNEQFF. As DNA, the CDR3 is TGTGCCAGCGGATCCTACAGGGGGCCGTACAATGAGCAGTTCTTC. The chain is built from TRBV2 and TRBJ2-1; 9 bases align to TRBD1. This CDR3 has 15 residues. V lost 8 bases to trimming and J lost 4 bases; unmatched junction nucleotides: 9. Germline V gene sequence: CDR1 SNHLY, CDR2 FYNNEI.